This TCR beta chain was sequenced for a study of early T cells in non-severe SARS-CoV-2 infection. Using its own MiXCR run on the 5' RACE reads, TCRdb lists one record per CDR3 protein. The sample lists fewer than 85,000 distinct CDR3 sequences, around 13% seen once, with roughly 1.3% in the top ten. The sample consisted of whole blood. The receptor was isolated from an adult who was a healthcare worker with PCR-confirmed SARS-CoV-2 infection or an uninfected control (not recorded which).

The CDR3 sequence: CSGRQLAYTEAFF. The CDR3 coding sequence is TGCAGCGGCCGACAGTTAGCGTACACTGAAGCTTTCTTT. This chain uses TRBV29-1 with TRBJ1-1, with a weak D call TRBD1 (5 bases). Trimming shortened V by 7 bases and J by 3 bases, and 15 bases separated the two germline ends. This CDR3 region has 13 residues. Germline V lookup: CDR1 SQVTM, CDR2 ANQGSEA.